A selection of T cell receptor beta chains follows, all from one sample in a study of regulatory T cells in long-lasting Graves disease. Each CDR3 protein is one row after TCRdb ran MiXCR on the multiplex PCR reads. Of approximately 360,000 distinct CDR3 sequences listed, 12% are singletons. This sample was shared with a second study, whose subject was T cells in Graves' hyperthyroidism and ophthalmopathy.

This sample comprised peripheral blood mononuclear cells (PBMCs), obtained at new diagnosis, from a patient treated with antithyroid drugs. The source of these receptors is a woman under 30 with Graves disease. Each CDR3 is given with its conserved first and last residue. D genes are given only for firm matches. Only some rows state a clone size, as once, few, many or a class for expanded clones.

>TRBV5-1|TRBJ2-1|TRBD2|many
CASSLFAGVALSSGDNEQFF
TGCGCCAGCAGCTTGTTCGCGGGAGTGGCCCTTTCTTCGGGAGACAATGAGCAGTTCTTC
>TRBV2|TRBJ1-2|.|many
CASGGGPSGTEGYTF
TGTGCCAGCGGAGGCGGCCCTTCGGGAACGGAGGGCTACACCTTC
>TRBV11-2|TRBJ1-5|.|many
CASSLDGSRQPQHF
TGTGCCAGCAGCTTAGACGGGTCGAGGCAGCCCCAGCATTTT
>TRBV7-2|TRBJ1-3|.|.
CASSFYPGNTIYF
TGTGCCAGCAGCTTTTACCCTGGAAACACCATATATTTT
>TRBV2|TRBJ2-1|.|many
CASSSARWGNEQFF
TGTGCCAGCAGTTCAGCGCGCTGGGGGAATGAGCAGTTCTTC
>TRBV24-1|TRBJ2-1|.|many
CATRPTGRGDEQFF
TGTGCCACCCGCCCAACCGGGAGAGGCGATGAGCAGTTCTTC
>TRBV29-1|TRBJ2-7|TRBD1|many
CSVAQGVGYEQYF
TGCAGCGTTGCTCAGGGGGTGGGGTACGAGCAGTACTTC
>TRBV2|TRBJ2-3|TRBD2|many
CASIRASGFTDTQYF
TGTGCCAGCATTCGAGCTAGCGGCTTCACAGATACGCAGTATTTT
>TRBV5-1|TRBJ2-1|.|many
CASWGVRGDNEQFF
TGCGCCAGCTGGGGGGTTAGGGGGGACAATGAGCAGTTCTTC
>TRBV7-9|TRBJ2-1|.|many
CASSLAVTRRDEQFF
TGTGCCAGCAGCTTAGCAGTGACTAGGCGCGATGAGCAGTTCTTC
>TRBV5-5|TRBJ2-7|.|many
CASSLDREQYF
TGTGCCAGCAGCTTGGACCGAGAGCAGTACTTC
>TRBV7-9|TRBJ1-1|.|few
CASSFTGPRTEAFF
TGTGCCAGCAGCTTTACAGGGCCGCGAACTGAAGCTTTCTTT
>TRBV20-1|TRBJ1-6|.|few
CSARDLGAGSGSPLHF
TGCAGTGCTAGAGATCTAGGGGCAGGGTCTGGTTCACCCCTCCACTTT
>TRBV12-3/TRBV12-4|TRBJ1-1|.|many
CASSHMTGNTEAFF
TGTGCCAGCAGCCACATGACAGGGAACACTGAAGCTTTCTTT
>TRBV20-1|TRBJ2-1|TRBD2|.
CSSRRGGYINEQFF
TGCAGTTCCAGGCGGGGGGGGTATATCAATGAGCAGTTCTTC
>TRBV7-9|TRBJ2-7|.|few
CASSLDRVGEQYF
TGTGCCAGCAGCTTAGACAGGGTGGGCGAGCAGTACTTC
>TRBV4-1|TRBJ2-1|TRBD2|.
CASSQEHQGRLAGSYEQFF
TGCGCCAGCAGCCAAGAGCACCAAGGGAGACTAGCGGGATCGTATGAGCAGTTCTTC
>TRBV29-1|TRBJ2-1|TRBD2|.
CSVGHPGGGQFF
TGCAGCGTTGGACACCCGGGGGGAGGGCAGTTCTTC
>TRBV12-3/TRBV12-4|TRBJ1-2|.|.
CASSSPGRGAYGYTF
TGTGCCAGCAGTTCGCCGGGCCGCGGCGCCTATGGCTACACCTTC
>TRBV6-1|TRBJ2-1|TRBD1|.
CASSQIRGLDEQFF
TGTGCCAGCAGTCAAATCAGGGGGCTGGATGAGCAGTTCTTC
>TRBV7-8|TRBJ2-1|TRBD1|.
CASRGTGSTSEQFF
TGTGCCAGCAGGGGGACAGGGTCAACAAGTGAGCAGTTCTTC
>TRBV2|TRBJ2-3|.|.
CASSPPRTSTDTQYF
TGTGCCAGCAGCCCTCCGCGAACTAGCACAGATACGCAGTATTTT
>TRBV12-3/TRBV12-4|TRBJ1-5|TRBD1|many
CASSSTSSGQRHF
TGTGCCAGCAGTTCCACCTCGTCGGGACAGAGGCATTTT
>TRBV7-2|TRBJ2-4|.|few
CASSLLGGAKNIQYF
TGTGCCAGCAGCTTATTAGGAGGGGCCAAAAACATTCAGTACTTC
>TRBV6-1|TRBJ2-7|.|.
CASKGQPIRAYEQYF
TGTGCCAGCAAAGGTCAACCAATTCGGGCCTACGAGCAGTACTTC
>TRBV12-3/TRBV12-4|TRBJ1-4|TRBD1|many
CASSLTGVFEKLFF
TGTGCCAGCAGTCTAACAGGGGTGTTCGAAAAACTGTTTTTT
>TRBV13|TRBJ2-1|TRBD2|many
CASSPSGRAYNEQFF
TGTGCCAGCAGCCCAAGCGGGAGGGCCTACAATGAGCAGTTCTTC
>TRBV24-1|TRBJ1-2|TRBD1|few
CATSDPWTGKSGYTF
TGTGCCACCAGTGATCCTTGGACAGGAAAGTCTGGCTACACCTTC
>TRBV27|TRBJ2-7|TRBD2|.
CASSVAGGNSYEQYF
TGTGCCAGCAGTGTAGCGGGAGGGAACTCCTACGAGCAGTACTTC